This passage covers 12 T cell receptor beta chains from one sample sequenced in a study of cytomegalovirus exposure and HLA in healthy donors. Data came from immunoSEQ multiplex PCR; TCRdb stores just in-frame clones and leaves some out. The sample holds approximately 100,000 clones; about nine tenths are singletons and the top ten take 1.8%. The specimen sequenced was PBMCs. The receptor set was obtained from a woman under 30 in good health and CMV-seropositive.

The chain joins TRBV5-8 to TRBJ1-1; 7 bases are shared with TRBD1. The V and J ends lost 0 bases and 11 bases, in that order; junction bases with no gene match: 7. The CDR3 has 13 amino acids. Germline CDR1 reads SGHTS; CDR2 reads YDEGEE. CDR3 region: CASSLGPDRDAFF. The CDR3 coding sequence is TGTGCCAGCAGCTTGGGCCCCGACAGGGACGCTTTCTTT.

V usage is TRBV7-2 and J usage is TRBJ2-1; D not certain. Per the germline V gene, CDR1 is SGHTA and CDR2 is FQGNSA. The CDR3 contains 11 residues. Trimming shortened V by 2 bases and J by 9 bases, and 5 bases separated the two germline ends. The CDR3 is CASSLNGEQFF. The CDR3 nucleotides read TGTGCCAGCAGCTTAAACGGTGAGCAGTTCTTC.

This chain connects TRBV6-6 to TRBJ1-5; 7 nucleotides align to TRBD1. Germline V gives CDR1 MNHNY, CDR2 SVGAGI (reference sequence). J was trimmed by 7 bases and V by 7 bases; bases with no gene match: 13. The CDR3 has 15 residues. CDR3 coding DNA: TGTGCCAGCAAGGCAAAGGGGGCGTACCACCAGCCCCAGCATTTT. Translated: CASKAKGAYHQPQHF.

This clone appeared once. V usage is TRBV7-9 and J usage is TRBJ1-3; the match to TRBD1 covers 8 bases. CDR3 size: 16 residues. Trimming removed 6 bases from V and 4 bases from J; junction bases left unmatched: 11. The germline gives CDR1 SEHNR, CDR2 FQNEAQ (reference sequence). This CDR3 is CASSPRTGSNGNTIYF. CDR3 DNA sequence: TGTGCCAGCAGTCCTAGGACAGGGTCGAACGGAAACACCATATATTTT.

The chain joins TRBV6-1 to TRBJ1-4; 8 nucleotides agree with TRBD1. The CDR3 runs 13 residues. Unmatched junction bases numbered 5, after V lost 6 bases and J lost 8 bases. Germline CDR1 MNHNS, CDR2 SASEGT. The CDR3 coding sequence is TGTGCCAGCAGAACAGGGGGAAGCGAAAAACTGTTTTTT. This sequence encodes CASRTGGSEKLFF.

This rearrangement joins TRBV28 to TRBJ2-3; D is perhaps TRBD2 (6 bases). V shed 11 bases and J shed 0 bases, with 6 bases lying between them. The CDR3 has 11 residues. CDR1 and CDR2 (germline): MDHEN, SYDVKM. CDR3 in DNA: TGTGCCGGGGGGAGCACAGATACGCAGTATTTT. This sequence encodes CAGGSTDTQYF.

The chain couples TRBV6-5 to TRBJ1-6; D is ambiguous. V shed 0 bases and J shed 5 bases, with 11 bases lying between them. The CDR3 covers 16 residues. The germline gives CDR1 MNHEY, CDR2 SVGAGI. CDR3 sequence reads: CASSYSSRSHNSPLHF. The CDR3 DNA follows: TGTGCCAGCAGTTACTCGAGCAGGTCCCATAATTCACCCCTCCACTTT.

The chain carries TRBV7-8 and TRBJ2-7; 7 bases match TRBD1. The trim removed 5 bases at V and 7 bases at J, leaving 8 bases unmatched. Per germline, CDR1 SGHVS and CDR2 FQNEAQ. The CDR3 is made up of 13 amino acids. Here the CDR3 DNA reads TGTGCCAGCAGCCCCGACAGGGAAGGTGAGCAGTACGTC. This encodes CASSPDREGEQYV.

This clone was seen more than once but under ten times. J is TRBJ2-1 and V is TRBV5-6; D gene unclear. V was shortened by 2 bases and J by 6 bases, with 12 bases between the two germline ends. The CDR3 spans 14 residues. Germline CDR1 reads SGHDT; CDR2 reads YYEEEE. DNA of the CDR3: TGTGCCAGCAGCTTCTTCTCTAGAGCCAATGAGCAGTTCTTC. Its translation is CASSFFSRANEQFF.

The V call is TRBV9, the J call TRBJ2-6, with D hard to call. The germline gives CDR1 SGDLS, CDR2 YYNGEE. This CDR3 region has 15 residues. Trimming left V 3 bases short and J 0 bases short, with 7 bases between. The CDR3 nucleotides read TGTGCCAGCAGCGCCTCCGGCTCTGGGGCCAACGTCCTGACTTTC. Its translation: CASSASGSGANVLTF.

J is TRBJ2-2 and V is TRBV27; TRBD2 is a possible D gene (6 bases). This CDR3 comprises 15 residues. Deletions cut 3 bases from V and 3 bases from J, with 11 bases between. Germline V CDR1 and CDR2: MNHEY, SMNVEV (reference sequence). CDR3 amino acids: CASSFRGGDTGELFF. The DNA of the CDR3 is TGTGCCAGCAGTTTTCGTGGAGGGGACACCGGGGAGCTGTTTTTT.

The chain carries TRBV4-1 and TRBJ2-5, with 13 bases that match TRBD2. CDR1 is MGHRA, CDR2 YSYEKL, per germline. The CDR3 is 16 amino acids. Losses at the gene ends were 3 bases for V and 5 bases for J; bases not matched to a gene: 6. The DNA of the CDR3 is TGCGCCAGCAGCCAGACTAGCGGGGGGTCGCGGGAGACCCAGTACTTC. It is translated as CASSQTSGGSRETQYF.